This T cell receptor (beta chain) was observed in a study of blood T cells in healthy people across ages. Trimming pared 3 bases from V and 2 bases from J, leaving 17 bases between. This CDR3 comprises 16 residues. From germline, CDR1 is SSHAT and CDR2 FNYEAQ (reference sequence). The authors ran a second PCR of about 7 to 11 cycles using a sample-barcoded 5' primer and a J-beta primer mix. TCRdb reprocessed the 5' RACE reads via MiXCR and lists one record per CDR3 protein. The repertoire has some 1.8 million distinct CDR3 sequences, approximately 40% of them found once; the top ten carry 23%. In regard to this clonotype: What it binds is not known.

Whole-study results and caveats: Long-lived donors exceeded aged donors in naive CD4+ cells and diversity.

The sequence came from a human donor in good health. Material: blood. The rearrangement uses TRBV7-7 and TRBJ2-7; perhaps TRBD2 as D (5 bases). The CDR3 DNA is TGTGCCAGCAGCTTCCTCAACAGACTAACAACCTACGAGCAGTACTTC. The encoded protein is CASSFLNRLTTYEQYF.